This is a list of T cell receptor beta chains from one sample in a study of blood T cell repertoires in COVID-19. Repertoires were generated with immunoSEQ multiplex PCR, while TCRdb's copy carries only in-frame clones and drops some. In the table there are about 37,000 clones, about 87% of which are singletons. The sequenced sample was peripheral blood. These receptors came from a human donor in a cohort sampled during active COVID-19. The CDR3 runs from the conserved cysteine through the conserved F or W. The order of the fields is D gene, J gene, V gene, clone size, CDR3 DNA, CDR3 protein. D genes are given only for firm matches. Clone size appears in some rows only: once, few, many, or a class for an expanded clone.

- TRBJ1-1 TRBV18 - TGTGCCAGCTCGAAAAAGGGGATAGCGAACACTGAAGCTTTCTTT CASSKKGIANTEAFF
- TRBJ2-1 TRBV14 - TGTGCCAGCAGCCAAGACAGGGTTAATGAGCAGTTCTTC CASSQDRVNEQFF
TRBD2 TRBJ2-7 TRBV9 - TGTGCCAGCAGCCCCCGGGGGGACGAGCAGTACTTC CASSPRGDEQYF
TRBD2 TRBJ2-3 TRBV7-3 - TGTGCCAGCAGCTTCGGCGGGAGGGGCACAGATACGCAGTATTTT CASSFGGRGTDTQYF
TRBD1 TRBJ1-6 TRBV6-2/TRBV6-3 few TGTGCCAGCAGTGCAACAGGGGTTTCACCCCTCCACTTT CASSATGVSPLHF
- TRBJ1-3 TRBV11-2 once TGTGCCACTTCTCGGGGTAACTCTGGAAACACCATATATTTT CATSRGNSGNTIYF
- TRBJ2-5 TRBV29-1 - TGCAGCGTGCGAAAGGGGCAACAAGAGACCCAGTACTTC CSVRKGQQETQYF
- TRBJ2-7 TRBV16 - TGTGCCAGCAGCCAATCTATCTCCTCCTACGAGCAGTACTTC CASSQSISSYEQYF
- TRBJ1-1 TRBV28 - TGTGCCAGCGGGCCCGTAGACCCTGAAGCTTTCTTT CASGPVDPEAFF
TRBD1 TRBJ1-6 TRBV4-2 - TGTGCCAGCAGCCAAGATTTGGGACAGGCTAATTCACCCCTCCACTTT CASSQDLGQANSPLHF
TRBD2 TRBJ2-3 TRBV9 - TGTGCCAGCAGCCCGTGGGGGGCTAGCGGGGGTCGAGATACGCAGTATTTT CASSPWGASGGRDTQYF
TRBD1 TRBJ2-2 TRBV29-1 - TGCAGCGTCACAGGGGGCGCGGATAACACCGGGGAGCTGTTTTTT CSVTGGADNTGELFF
- TRBJ2-4 TRBV6-2/TRBV6-3 - TGTGCCAGCAGCAGTCAGGTAACGCGTAAAAACATTCAGTACTTC CASSSQVTRKNIQYF
- TRBJ1-5 TRBV29-1 once TGCAGCGTTCGGGGGGGAAGCAATCAGCCCCAGCATTTT CSVRGGSNQPQHF
- TRBJ2-3 TRBV18 few TGTGCCAGCTCACCGGAGGGGCTTGTTACAGATACGCAGTATTTT CASSPEGLVTDTQYF
- TRBJ2-7 TRBV18 - TGTGCCAGCTCACCTCAGGGTGTCTACGAGCAGTACTTC CASSPQGVYEQYF
TRBD2 TRBJ2-5 TRBV7-2 - TGTGCCAGCAGCCCGAGGAGGCGGGAGGCAGAGACCCAGTACTTC CASSPRRREAETQYF
TRBD2 TRBJ2-7 TRBV10-1 - TGCGCCAGCAGAGGGGGACTAGCGGGACCCCCGGTTTGTTTGGACTCCTACGAGCAGTACTTC CASRGGLAGPPVCLDSYEQYF
- TRBJ2-5 TRBV5-6 - TGTGCCAGCAGCTGGATGTTAGGGGACAAAGGAGAGACCCAGTACTTC CASSWMLGDKGETQYF
TRBD1 TRBJ1-2 TRBV6-6 - TGTGCCAGCAGTTCCCCTATGGACAGGGGATACTATGGCTACACCTTC CASSSPMDRGYYGYTF
TRBD1 TRBJ1-5 TRBV5-6 - TGTGCCAGCAGCTTCGGTTGGCAGGGGGGTCAGCCCCAGCATTTT CASSFGWQGGQPQHF
TRBD1 TRBJ1-1 TRBV18 - TGTGCCAGCTCACCACCGACAGGGGTTGTCACTGAAGCTTTCTTT CASSPPTGVVTEAFF
- TRBJ1-3 TRBV10-3 few TGTGCCATCAGTACCACATCTGGAAACACCATATATTTT CAISTTSGNTIYF
- TRBJ1-5 TRBV6-5 - TGTGCCAGCATCACCCAGACAGCTGGCAATCAGCCCCAGCATTTT CASITQTAGNQPQHF
TRBD2 TRBJ2-1 TRBV18 - TGTGCCAGCTCCCCCCAACTAGCGGACAATGAGCAGTTCTTC CASSPQLADNEQFF
TRBD1 TRBJ2-7 TRBV19 - TGTGCCAGTAGTATAGTCGGGACAGGGTTACACGAGCAGTACTTC CASSIVGTGLHEQYF
- TRBJ2-5 TRBV3-1/TRBV3-2 once TGTGCCACTGCCGGGGGGCCTTGGGAGACCCAGTACTTC CATAGGPWETQYF
- TRBJ2-7 TRBV2 - TGTGCCAGCAGTGAAGTACTATTCTCCTACGAGCAGTACTTC CASSEVLFSYEQYF
TRBD1 TRBJ2-1 TRBV7-9 - TGTGCCAGCGGCCCTACGACAGGGGGCATCAATGAGCAGTTCTTC CASGPTTGGINEQFF
TRBD1 TRBJ1-5 TRBV19 - TGTGCCAGTAGTATCACCGGGACAGGGATGACTCAGCCCCAGCATTTT CASSITGTGMTQPQHF
TRBD1 TRBJ1-4 TRBV5-6 - TGTGCCAGCAGCTTGTTTGTGACAGGGGGTGAAAAACTGTTTTTT CASSLFVTGGEKLFF
TRBD2 TRBJ2-7 TRBV6-5 - TGTGCCAGCAGTTTCCTTTCGACTGGGAGGGCCTACGAGCAGTACTTC CASSFLSTGRAYEQYF
- TRBJ1-5 TRBV19 - TGTGCCAGTAGTATGCGGGATAATAATCAGCCCCAGCATTTT CASSMRDNNQPQHF
TRBD1 TRBJ2-7 TRBV18 once TGTGCCAGCTCACCAGGGACAGGCAGGGTAGGAGAGCAGTACTTC CASSPGTGRVGEQYF
- TRBJ2-7 TRBV9 once TGTGCCAGCAGCTTGATGACTACGGGGGAGCAGTACTTC CASSLMTTGEQYF
TRBD2 TRBJ2-7 TRBV6-6 - TGTGCCAGCAGTTACGGGGACTACGATTACGAGCAGTACTTC CASSYGDYDYEQYF
- TRBJ1-2 TRBV5-5 - TGTGCCAGCAGCCCTGACAGGCCAACTAACTATGGCTACACCTTC CASSPDRPTNYGYTF
TRBD1 TRBJ1-1 TRBV2 - TGTGCCAGCAGTAGACAGGGAGAAAACACTGAAGCTTTCTTT CASSRQGENTEAFF
- TRBJ2-5 TRBV7-9 once TGTGCCAGCAGCTCCGGGACTCAGACGTCCAAGACCCAGTACTTC CASSSGTQTSKTQYF
TRBD2 TRBJ2-4 TRBV5-5 - TGTGCCAGCAGCTCCGGACTAGCGGGAGTCGAAAACATTCAGTACTTC CASSSGLAGVENIQYF
- TRBJ2-5 TRBV11-1 - TGTGCCAGCAGCCCAATACCCGTGGGGGCTGGAGAGACCCAGTACTTC CASSPIPVGAGETQYF
- TRBJ2-7 TRBV6-5 - TGTGCCAGCAGTCATCACCGGGAAGGAGGGTACGAGCAGTACTTC CASSHHREGGYEQYF
- TRBJ1-1 TRBV5-6 - TGTGCCAGCAGCGTCAGGGGAATGAACACTGAAGCTTTCTTT CASSVRGMNTEAFF
- TRBJ1-1 TRBV11-3 - TGTGCCAGCAGCTTAGCCTTGCCATATAGACAGAGCATGAACACTGAAGCTTTCTTT CASSLALPYRQSMNTEAFF
TRBD2 TRBJ2-7 TRBV27 once TGTGCCAGCAGTTTATATTATCGGACTAGCGGATTTTCCTACGAGCAGTACTTC CASSLYYRTSGFSYEQYF
- TRBJ1-5 TRBV27 - TGTGCCAGCAGTCAACAGGCAAATAGCAATCAGCCCCAGCATTTT CASSQQANSNQPQHF
- TRBJ2-1 TRBV6-6 - TGTGCCAGCACCGCGGGGAGCTACAATGAGCAGTTCTTC CASTAGSYNEQFF
- TRBJ2-3 TRBV24-1 - TGTGCCACCGGTATGAGGGGCACAGATACGCAGTATTTT CATGMRGTDTQYF
TRBD1 TRBJ2-6 TRBV3-1/TRBV3-2 - TGTGCCAGCAGCCGGACAGGCGCCCTTACCCACTCTGGGGCCAACGTCCTGACTTTC CASSRTGALTHSGANVLTF
- TRBJ2-7 TRBV9 - TGTGCCAGCAGCGTAGGGTCTGGGGCGACCTACGAGCAGTACTTC CASSVGSGATYEQYF
- TRBJ2-2 TRBV2 - TGTGCCAGCAGTGACCAAGGACTCGCGAACACCGGGGAGCTGTTTTTT CASSDQGLANTGELFF
TRBD2 TRBJ2-3 TRBV6-2/TRBV6-3 - TGTGCCAGCAGTTATTCCGGGCCGGGACTAGCGGGGGGGAGGACAGATACGCAGTATTTT CASSYSGPGLAGGRTDTQYF
- TRBJ2-7 TRBV6-5 - TGTGCCAGCAGTTATACCAAACAGGGCCCCCGAGGTGAGCAGTACTTC CASSYTKQGPRGEQYF
- TRBJ2-3 TRBV7-9 - TGTGCCAGCAGCTACTCCAGCACAGATACGCAGTATTTT CASSYSSTDTQYF
TRBD1 TRBJ1-2 TRBV5-6 - TGTGCCAGCAGCCTAATAAATACAAACAGGGGGTATTCTGGCTACACCTTC CASSLINTNRGYSGYTF
- TRBJ2-1 TRBV4-2 large TGTGCCAGCAAGGACTCCTCCTACAATGAGCAGTTCTTC CASKDSSYNEQFF
TRBD1 TRBJ2-3 TRBV7-9 - TGTGCCAGCAGCTTAGACAGGGGTACAGATACGCAGTATTTT CASSLDRGTDTQYF
- TRBJ2-7 TRBV19 few TGTGCCACCCGGTCGACATCCGACCACGAGCAGTACTTC CATRSTSDHEQYF
TRBD1 TRBJ1-1 TRBV7-9 once TGTGCCAGCAGCCCAAGGACAGGGCGGGCTGAAGCTTTCTTT CASSPRTGRAEAFF